This T cell receptor (beta chain) was sequenced for a study of blood T cell repertoires in COVID-19. Study overall: The United States, Italy and Spain supplied acute and convalescent COVID-19 samples. Nucleic acid was either cDNA or gDNA, and it came from T cells, B-cell-depleted T cells, or PBMCs.

With 8 bases clipped from V and 5 bases from J, the junction kept 5 bases outside the gene matches. In germline, CDR1 is MDHEN, CDR2 SYDVKM. The CDR3 extends over 12 amino acids. Authors' processing steps: Reference gene primer amplification yielded estimated nucleated cell counts. Assay used: immunoSEQ multiplex PCR; TCRdb lists only in-frame clones, some missing. V and J calls plus clone size are reproduced from that table; the DNA served to infer D and trimming. Among 200,000 to 250,000 clones listed, about 80% were seen once. Participants were aged 18 to 89 years from approximately 23 US areas. This rearrangement joins TRBV28 to TRBJ1-1; 7 bases agree with TRBD1. The sample consisted of PBMCs or T cells enriched from blood (not recorded which). The receptor was derived from a woman in her forties or fifties who had been exposed to COVID-19. The CDR3 loop reads CASGDSWTEAFF. As DNA, the CDR3 is TGTGCCAGCGGGGACAGCTGGACTGAAGCTTTCTTT.